The entry that follows covers one TCR beta chain sequence. Its antigen remains unidentified. This table comes from immunoSEQ multiplex PCR, and its TCRdb copy is limited to in-frame clones, with some not included. The table has under 300,000 clones, about 72% seen once. CDR1 SGHVS and CDR2 FQNEAQ come from the germline V gene. V shed 5 bases and J shed 1 base, with 11 bases lying between them. This CDR3 is 14 amino acids long. The data were obtained in a study of cytotoxic CD8 clonotypes in ibrutinib-treated CLL. Across the study: Collecting the response samples happened after a median 12 months of treatment, with a range of 6 to 36.

General observations from the study: Treatment left the uncommon public clonotypes either contracted or stable in frequency. Clonality at baseline surpassed age-matched healthy donors and tracked circulating CD8+ T-cell counts. Clonality went higher at ibrutinib response and then dropped back toward baseline at progression.

Sequencing used PBMCs, obtained at disease progression, from a patient treated with ibrutinib. The chain is built from TRBV7-8 and TRBJ1-1; D is unclear. The TCR sequence derives from a human donor with chronic lymphocytic leukemia. The CDR3 sequence: CASSRKTGNTEAFF. The CDR3 nucleotides read TGTGCCAGCAGCCGAAAGACGGGGAACACTGAAGCTTTCTTT.